The clone carrying this T cell receptor beta chain occurred once. Its cognate antigen is unknown. The treatment is: approximately 10-day PBMC culture with coronavirus spike peptide pools or control peptides (ViraFEST assay). ViraFEST grew antigen-specific T cells using peptide pools, then sequenced TCRs. PBMCs were cultured at 1.5 million to 2.5 million per well with 7.5 to 10 IU/ml IL-2 and approximately 9.4 ug/ml peptide pools. Cultured CD4+ T cells had their DNA profiled by the Oncomine TCR Beta short-read assay. TCRdb called the PCR reads again in MiXCR, with one record for every CDR3 protein. This table holds about 14,000 distinct CDR3 sequences, roughly half found once. This sample was taken from a study of vaccination and CD4 T cells after COVID-19. Overall study: Post-COVID samples had a sampling time that fell a median approximately 93 days after diagnosis (range 35 to 161).

This sequence originates from a human donor who had recovered from COVID-19. Source material: CD4+ T cells from blood, cultured in vitro.

CDR3 nucleotides: TGTGCCAGCAGTCGGACAGGACCCTACGAGCAGTACTTC. Residues: CASSRTGPYEQYF. The chain carries TRBV27 and TRBJ2-7, with 7 bases matching TRBD1. Looked up from germline, CDR1 is MNHEY and CDR2 is SMNVEV (reference sequence). The CDR3 sequence is 13 residues long. V lost 5 bases to trimming and J lost 2 bases; unmatched junction nucleotides: 3.